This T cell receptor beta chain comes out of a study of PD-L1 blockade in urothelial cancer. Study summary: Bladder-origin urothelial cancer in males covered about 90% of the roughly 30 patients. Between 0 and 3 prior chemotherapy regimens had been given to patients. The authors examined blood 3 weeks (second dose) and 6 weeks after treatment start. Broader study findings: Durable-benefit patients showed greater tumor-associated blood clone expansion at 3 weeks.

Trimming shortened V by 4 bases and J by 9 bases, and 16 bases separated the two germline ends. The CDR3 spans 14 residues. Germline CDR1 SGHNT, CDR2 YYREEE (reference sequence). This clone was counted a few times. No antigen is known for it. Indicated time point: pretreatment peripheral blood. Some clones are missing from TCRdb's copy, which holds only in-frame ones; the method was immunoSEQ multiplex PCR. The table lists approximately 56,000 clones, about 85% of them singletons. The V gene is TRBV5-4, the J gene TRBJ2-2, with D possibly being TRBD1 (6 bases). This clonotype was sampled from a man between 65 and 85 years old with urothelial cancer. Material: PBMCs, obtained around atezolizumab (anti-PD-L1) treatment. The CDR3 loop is CASSVTGGRRELFF. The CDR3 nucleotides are TGTGCCAGCAGCGTGACAGGAGGAAGGAGGGAGCTGTTTTTT.